A single sample is the source of the 9 T cell receptor beta chains below, sequenced in a study of T-cell reconstitution after alpha-beta-depleted transplantation in children. Library preparation (for TCRbeta) was performed with unique molecular identifiers. TCRdb re-derived calls from the PCR reads in MiXCR, one entry per CDR3 protein. The data hold roughly 200,000 distinct CDR3 sequences, with 13% to 15% observed a single time. The specimen was PBMCs from the stem cell graft donor, collected from the stem cell graft. These receptors all stem from a human donor who donated a stem cell graft to a child with acute lymphoblastic leukemia.

This clonotype showed up many times. This chain links TRBV12-3 or TRBV12-4 with TRBJ2-2; the D is unclear. The CDR3 contains 11 residues. Deletions cut 3 bases from V and 13 bases from J, with 9 bases between. The CDR3 sequence is CASSLGHGLFF. In nucleotides, the CDR3 is TGTGCCAGCAGTTTGGGCCACGGGCTGTTTTTT.

This clonotype has ten or more counts. The chain couples TRBV5-6 to TRBJ1-1; the match to TRBD1 covers 11 bases. J gave up 3 bases and V 4 bases, and 2 bases lay outside the gene matches. This CDR3 is built from 14 residues. CDR1 is SGHDT and CDR2 is YYEEEE in the germline V gene. The chain's CDR3 is CASSGDRGYTEAFF. The CDR3 bases are TGTGCCAGCAGCGGGGACAGGGGGTACACTGAAGCTTTCTTT. Full variable domain (remainder filled in from reference TRBV5-6 and TRBJ1-1): DAGVTQSPTHLIKTRGQQVTLRCSPKSGHDTVSWYQQALGQGPQFIFQYYEEEERQRGNFPDRFSGHQFPNYSSELNVNALLLGDSALYLCASSGDRGYTEAFFGQGTRLTVV.

This clonotype came up many times. V and J are TRBV7-9 and TRBJ2-7; maybe TRBD1 (5 bases). V was trimmed by 3 bases and J by 7 bases, leaving 16 bases between them. Germline V CDR1 and CDR2: SEHNR, FQNEAQ (reference sequence). The CDR3 consists of 14 residues. This CDR3 is CASSLGWGPIEQYF. In DNA form, the CDR3 reads TGTGCCAGCAGCTTGGGCTGGGGCCCTATAGAGCAGTACTTC.

For the CDR3, the DNA is TGTGCCAGCAATGCCTTAGGACGGTCGGCACAAAGGCCTCACTCCTACGAGCAGTACTTC. Translated: CASNALGRSAQRPHSYEQYF. The rearrangement uses TRBV6-4 and TRBJ2-7; D gene ambiguous. The V end was cut by 7 bases, the J end by 0 bases, with 31 bases between. Germline V gives CDR1 MRHNA, CDR2 SNTAGT. The CDR3 length is 20 residues.

This clonotype has ten or more counts. V usage is TRBV7-2 and J usage is TRBJ2-4, with D tentatively TRBD1 (6 bases). Germline V lookup: CDR1 SGHTA, CDR2 FQGNSA. Trimming removed 4 bases at V and 5 bases at J, with 12 bases between. The CDR3 consists of 14 residues. This CDR3 reads CASSSGQSENIQYF. The CDR3 bases are TGTGCCAGCAGCTCCGGACAGTCAGAAAACATTCAGTACTTC.

This clonotype was picked up many times. CDR3 DNA sequence: TGTGCCAGCAGCGATGCGATGACGGAAACCTACGAGCAGTACTTC. It yields the protein CASSDAMTETYEQYF. The chain is built from TRBV7-9 and TRBJ2-7; D ambiguous. CDR1 and CDR2 (germline): SEHNR, FQNEAQ (reference sequence). V was clipped by 5 bases and J by 2 bases, with 16 bases between them. The CDR3 totals 15 residues. Looking up the rest from reference TRBV7-9 and TRBJ2-7 gives the full variable domain: DTGVSQNPRHKITKRGQNVTFRCDPISEHNRLYWYRQTLGQGPEFLTYFQNEAQLEKSRLLSDRFSAERPKGSFSTLEIQRTEQGDSAMYLCASSDAMTETYEQYFGPGTRLTVT.

This clonotype has at least ten counts. The rearrangement uses TRBV5-6 and TRBJ1-4; 7 nucleotides match TRBD1. Germline CDR1 reads SGHDT; CDR2 reads YYEEEE. Losses at the gene ends were 5 bases for V and 4 bases for J; bases not matched to a gene: 5. The CDR3 runs to 14 residues. CDR3 residues: CASSSGQHNEKLFF. The DNA for the CDR3 is TGTGCCAGCAGTTCGGGACAGCATAATGAAAAACTGTTTTTT. The full variable domain, its missing parts supplied by reference TRBV5-6 and TRBJ1-4, is DAGVTQSPTHLIKTRGQQVTLRCSPKSGHDTVSWYQQALGQGPQFIFQYYEEEERQRGNFPDRFSGHQFPNYSSELNVNALLLGDSALYLCASSSGQHNEKLFFGSGTQLSVL.

This clonotype was detected ten times or more. The chain couples TRBV29-1 to TRBJ1-4; D perhaps matches TRBD1 (6 bases). Trimming pared 5 bases from V and 8 bases from J, leaving 9 bases between. This CDR3 contains 11 residues. CDR1 and CDR2 (germline): SQVTM, ANQGSEA. The CDR3 nucleotides read TGCAGCGTTTTCAGGGGCGAAAAACTGTTTTTT. Its translation: CSVFRGEKLFF.

V gene TRBV19 combines with J gene TRBJ2-1; D gene unclear. CDR3 length: 14 residues. V gave up 5 bases and J gave up 1 base, with 9 bases separating them. Germline V CDR1 and CDR2: LNHDA, SQIVND (reference sequence). As DNA, the CDR3 is TGTGCCAGTAGTCGAAGCGAATCCTACAATGAGCAGTTCTTC. Translating gives CASSRSESYNEQFF.